These T cell receptor beta chains were read from a single sample in a study of cytomegalovirus exposure and HLA in healthy donors. Sequenced by immunoSEQ multiplex PCR; TCRdb stores in-frame clones only, minus some. Of fewer than 200,000 clones in the sample, roughly four fifths were seen once. Material for sequencing was PBMCs. The receptor source for this set is a man aged 45-65 years in good health and CMV-seronegative. Each CDR3 is given with its conserved first and last residue. D genes are given only for firm matches. Clone size is stated in some rows and not others, as once, few, many or a class when expanded.

V,size,D,J,CDR3,DNA
TRBV2,.,.,TRBJ2-5,CASSDRAGQYF,TGTGCCAGCAGTGACAGGGCAGGGCAGTACTTC
TRBV6-6,.,.,TRBJ1-5,CASSQISNQPQHF,TGTGCCTCTAGCCAGATCAGCAATCAGCCCCAGCATTTT
TRBV5-4,.,.,TRBJ2-7,CASSLDRVGEQYF,TGTGCCAGCAGCTTGGACAGGGTTGGCGAGCAGTACTTC
TRBV4-1,.,.,TRBJ2-5,CASSQDPPRVQETQYF,TGCGCCAGCAGCCAAGATCCCCCCAGGGTACAAGAGACCCAGTACTTC
TRBV5-4,.,.,TRBJ1-1,CASSLEGTLNTEAFF,TGTGCCAGCAGCTTGGAAGGGACACTGAACACTGAAGCTTTCTTT
TRBV12-5,.,TRBD2,TRBJ2-1,CASGDKRGGLYEQFF,TGTGCTAGTGGGGACAAGCGGGGGGGCCTCTATGAGCAGTTCTTC
TRBV7-9,.,TRBD1,TRBJ1-5,CASSPTGGRDQPQHF,TGTGCCAGCAGCCCGACAGGGGGCCGGGATCAGCCCCAGCATTTT
TRBV19,.,TRBD1,TRBJ2-7,CASSPGTGAYEQYF,TGTGCCAGTAGTCCCGGGACAGGAGCCTACGAGCAGTACTTC
TRBV5-1,.,TRBD1,TRBJ2-1,CASSPTGGYSYNEQFF,TGCGCCAGCAGCCCAACAGGGGGGTATTCTTACAATGAGCAGTTCTTC
TRBV9,.,TRBD2,TRBJ2-5,CASSVGLAGVETQYF,TGTGCCAGCAGCGTAGGGCTAGCGGGGGTGGAGACCCAGTACTTC
TRBV7-9,.,TRBD1,TRBJ1-6,CASRSTGNSPLHF,TGTGCCAGCAGATCGACAGGGAATTCACCCCTCCACTTT
TRBV28,.,.,TRBJ2-3,CASRTQGTSTDTQYF,TGTGCCAGCAGAACCCAGGGTACTAGCACAGATACGCAGTATTTT
TRBV5-1,.,.,TRBJ1-2,CASSPDIGFYGYTF,TGCGCCAGCAGCCCGGACATCGGCTTCTATGGCTACACCTTC
TRBV19,few,.,TRBJ2-2,CASSMGAPGELFF,TGTGCCAGTAGTATGGGGGCCCCCGGGGAGCTGTTTTTT
TRBV7-2,.,TRBD2,TRBJ2-7,CASSSGLAGGEQYF,TGTGCCAGCAGCTCGGGACTAGCGGGGGGCGAGCAGTACTTC
TRBV27,.,TRBD1,TRBJ2-1,CASSLDRGAREQFF,TGTGCCAGCAGTTTAGACAGGGGGGCTAGGGAGCAGTTCTTC
TRBV4-2,.,TRBD2,TRBJ2-5,CASSQAVAGGQETQYF,TGTGCCAGCAGCCAAGCGGTAGCGGGGGGCCAAGAGACCCAGTACTTC
TRBV27,.,TRBD1,TRBJ2-7,CASSSLGTGGREQYF,TGTGCCAGCAGTTCACTCGGGACAGGGGGTAGGGAGCAGTACTTC
TRBV5-8,.,TRBD1,TRBJ2-2,CASSSGQGYTGELFF,TGTGCCAGCAGCTCCGGACAGGGCTATACCGGGGAGCTGTTTTTT
TRBV28,once,TRBD1,TRBJ1-5,CASSSGTGGDQPQHF,TGTGCCAGCAGTTCCGGGACAGGTGGGGATCAGCCCCAGCATTTT
TRBV5-1,.,TRBD2,TRBJ2-1,CASSLTSGVGYNEQFF,TGCGCCAGCAGCTTGACTAGCGGGGTGGGGTACAATGAGCAGTTCTTC
TRBV7-9,.,TRBD2,TRBJ2-1,CSSRRTPGLAVLNEQFF,TGTTCCAGCAGACGAACTCCGGGACTAGCGGTTCTTAATGAGCAGTTCTTC
TRBV7-2,.,.,TRBJ2-1,CASSGEAAGIYNEQFF,TGTGCCAGCAGCGGAGAAGCGGCGGGGATTTACAATGAGCAGTTCTTC
TRBV19,.,.,TRBJ2-7,CASSNIRATEQYF,TGTGCCAGTAGTAACATCAGGGCTACAGAGCAGTACTTC
TRBV4-2,.,.,TRBJ2-7,CASSQGTHEQYF,TGTGCCAGCAGCCAAGGGACTCACGAGCAGTACTTC
TRBV19,.,TRBD2,TRBJ2-2,CASSPGSGANTGELFF,TGTGCCAGCTCCCCCGGAAGCGGGGCGAACACCGGGGAGCTGTTTTTT